Presented here are 15 T cell receptor beta chains from one specimen sequenced in a study of T cell responses to AZD1222 COVID-19 vaccine. TCRdb's table, derived via immunoSEQ multiplex PCR, lists solely in-frame clones and lacks some. The sample carries roughly 60,000 clones, over 65% recorded once. The starting material was peripheral blood, obtained 28 days after the second AZD1222 dose. These receptor sequences come from an adult who received the AZD1222 COVID-19 vaccine.

This sequence joins TRBV7-8 and TRBJ1-6; no definite D call. The germline V and J ends were trimmed by 2 bases and 5 bases, with 10 bases remaining between them. There are 15 residues in the CDR3. Germline assignment: CDR1 SGHVS and CDR2 FQNEAQ. CDR3 nucleotide sequence: TGTGCCAGCAGCTTACCCCCCGGCCATAATTCACCCCTCCACTTT. Protein product: CASSLPPGHNSPLHF.

The genes are TRBV9 and TRBJ2-1; perhaps TRBD2 as D (6 bases). Germline V lookup: CDR1 SGDLS, CDR2 YYNGEE. This CDR3 is 18 amino acids long. V was trimmed by 0 bases and J by 0 bases, leaving 16 bases between them. The CDR3 nucleotides are TGTGCCAGCAGCGTAGGAGAGGGACGGGGGAGCTCCTACAATGAGCAGTTCTTC. This sequence encodes CASSVGEGRGSSYNEQFF.

This chain joins TRBV19 and TRBJ1-5; 7 bases are shared with TRBD1. Germline-derived CDR1 and CDR2 are LNHDA and SQIVND (reference sequence). This CDR3 has 22 amino acids. The V segment lost 2 bases and the J segment 2 bases; nucleotides outside the gene matches: 24. CDR3 in amino acids: CASSINPPPSGGQTYGNQPQHF. Here the CDR3 DNA reads TGTGCCAGTAGTATAAACCCCCCCCCTAGTGGGGGACAGACTTATGGCAATCAGCCCCAGCATTTT.

This clone was detected only once. V usage is TRBV5-8 and J usage is TRBJ2-5; TRBD1 aligns across 9 bases. The CDR3 consists of 16 residues. The V gene end was trimmed by 0 bases and the J gene end by 4 bases; junction bases not matched to a gene: 7. Germline-derived CDR1 and CDR2 are SGHTS and YDEGEE. CDR3 in amino acids: CASSLGSNRGRETQYF. CDR3 sequence (DNA): TGTGCCAGCAGCTTGGGTTCGAACAGGGGGCGAGAGACCCAGTACTTC.

The V and J genes are TRBV19 and TRBJ2-5, with TRBD1 matching 8 bases. Germline V gene sequence: CDR1 LNHDA, CDR2 SQIVND (reference sequence). CDR3 length: 16 amino acids. Trimming cost V 7 bases and J 1 base; bases outside gene matches: 11. CDR3 coding DNA: TGTGCCAGTACCATTGGACCCGGACAGGGCCAAGAGACCCAGTACTTC. This codes for CASTIGPGQGQETQYF.

Regarding this clone: At the DNA level, this CDR3 is encoded by other sequences in the same sample as well. J is TRBJ1-1 and V is TRBV5-1; D possibly corresponds to TRBD1 (5 bases). V was pared by 1 base and J by 2 bases, with 9 bases between. Germline-derived CDR1 and CDR2 are SGHRS and YFSETQ. The CDR3 is made up of 14 amino acids. CDR3 nucleotides: TGCGCCAGCAGCTTGAGTCAGGGAAACACTGAAGCTTTCTTT. As protein: CASSLSQGNTEAFF.

The V gene is TRBV4-3, the J gene TRBJ1-4; 8 nucleotides agree with TRBD1. CDR3 length: 17 amino acids. Germline values: CDR1 LGHNA, CDR2 YSLEER. With V trimmed by 3 bases and J by 7 bases, 13 bases remained unmatched. CDR3 bases: TGCGCCAGCAGCCAGCGGCCGTTGACAGGGGTTGGTGAAAAACTGTTTTTT. Translating it yields CASSQRPLTGVGEKLFF.

The chain has TRBV19 and TRBJ1-4; the match to TRBD1 covers 8 bases. Germline V gives CDR1 LNHDA, CDR2 SQIVND (reference sequence). The CDR3 has 15 amino acids. The ends lost 5 bases at V and 4 bases at J; junction bases unmatched: 6. The CDR3 is CASSVGQADNEKLFF. In DNA form, the CDR3 reads TGTGCCAGTAGTGTGGGACAGGCCGATAATGAAAAACTGTTTTTT.

The gene calls are TRBV3-1 (or the pseudogene TRBV3-2) and TRBJ2-3; weak D call: TRBD2 (5 bases). The CDR3 is 14 residues long. Germline-derived CDR1 and CDR2 are LGHDT and YNNKEL (reference sequence). The ends were cut back, 6 bases at V and 3 bases at J, with 13 bases in the middle. CDR3 protein: CASRQDLATDTQYF. The CDR3 bases are TGTGCCAGCAGGCAGGATCTAGCTACAGATACGCAGTATTTT.

The J gene is TRBJ2-2, the V gene TRBV5-4; TRBD1 aligns across 9 bases. Germline V CDR1 and CDR2: SGHNT, YYREEE (reference sequence). The CDR3 covers 16 residues. The trim removed 3 bases at V and 4 bases at J, leaving 7 bases unmatched. CDR3 DNA: TGTGCCAGCAGCTACATGGACAGGGGTCCCACCGGGGAGCTGTTTTTT. Protein: CASSYMDRGPTGELFF. Filled out from reference TRBV5-4 and TRBJ2-2, the complete variable domain reads ETGVTQSPTHLIKTRGQQVTLRCSSQSGHNTVSWYQQALGQGPQFIFQYYREEENGRGNFPPRFSGLQFPNYSSELNVNALELDDSALYLCASSYMDRGPTGELFFGEGSRLTVL.

The rearrangement links TRBV7-9 to TRBJ1-2, with TRBD1 as a possible D gene (6 bases). Germline V lookup: CDR1 SEHNR, CDR2 FQNEAQ (reference sequence). This CDR3 has 14 amino acids. V shed 1 base and J shed 3 bases, with 9 bases lying between them. CDR3 region: CASSLGGQDYGYTF. The CDR3 DNA reads as TGTGCCAGCAGCTTAGGGGGACAAGACTATGGCTACACCTTC.

This clone has a single count. As DNA, the CDR3 is TGTGCCAGCAGCTTAGGTGTTGAGGCTCAAGAGACCCAGTACTTC. Translated: CASSLGVEAQETQYF. This rearrangement joins TRBV5-5 to TRBJ2-5; D gene unclear. In germline, CDR1 is SGHKS, CDR2 YYEKEE (reference sequence). The CDR3 covers 15 residues. The V and J ends lost 2 bases and 2 bases respectively, with 13 bases between them.

V usage is TRBV5-1 and J usage is TRBJ2-5; TRBD2 matches at 8 bases. V shed 4 bases and J 3 bases; nucleotides not matched to a gene: 2. Germline V gene data show CDR1 as SGHRS and CDR2 as YFSETQ. The CDR3 covers 13 residues. The CDR3 protein is CASSELAEETQYF. The CDR3 region has the DNA TGCGCCAGCAGCGAACTAGCGGAAGAGACCCAGTACTTC. The whole variable domain, filled in from reference TRBV5-1 and TRBJ2-5, reads KAGVTQTPRYLIKTRGQQVTLSCSPISGHRSVSWYQQTPGQGLQFLFEYFSETQRNKGNFPGRFSGRQFSNSRSEMNVSTLELGDSALYLCASSELAEETQYFGPGTRLLVL.

The chain combines TRBV5-8 with TRBJ2-5, with unresolved D. The CDR3 is 19 residues long. The germline V and J ends were trimmed by 4 bases and 4 bases, with 29 bases remaining between them. Germline V gene sequence: CDR1 SGHTS, CDR2 YDEGEE. The DNA for the CDR3 is TGTGCCAGCAGCCCTTCCTTCAAGAACCCTTTCCCTAAGAGAGAGACCCAGTACTTC. This sequence encodes CASSPSFKNPFPKRETQYF.

This clone was counted between two and nine times. The chain joins TRBV6-5 to TRBJ1-1, with TRBD1 identical over 7 bases. The CDR3 length is 13 residues. The V segment lost 7 bases and the J segment 1 base; nucleotides outside the gene matches: 3. Germline CDR1 reads MNHEY; CDR2 reads SVGAGI. CDR3 sequence: CASTNRGNTEAFF. In DNA, the CDR3 is TGTGCCAGCACCAACAGGGGGAACACTGAAGCTTTCTTT.